This T cell receptor beta chain was identified during a study of blood T cell repertoires in COVID-19. Whole-study context: From T cells, B-cell-depleted T cells, or PBMCs came the material, which was cDNA or gDNA.

TCRdb's copy holds only in-frame clones and misses some; the assay was immunoSEQ multiplex PCR. Seen here are 30,000 to 40,000 clones, roughly nine tenths observed once, and the top ten hold 15% to 19%. This CDR3 has 13 residues. CDR1 MDHEN and CDR2 SYDVKM come from the germline V gene. V shed 3 bases, J shed 7 bases, and the junction held 6 bases outside the gene matches. This chain uses TRBV28 with TRBJ2-7; 7 positions agree with TRBD2. The sequenced sample consisted of peripheral blood. This TCR was sampled from a woman in her twenties or thirties in a cohort sampled during active COVID-19. The CDR3: CASSLAGVGEQYF. The DNA for the CDR3 is TGTGCCAGCAGTTTGGCGGGAGTGGGGGAGCAGTACTTC.